This TCR beta chain was obtained from a study of T-cell memory formation after mild COVID-19. TCRdb reprocessed the 5' RACE reads with MiXCR, giving one entry per CDR3 protein. This sample has 450,000 to 650,000 distinct CDR3 sequences, with 15% to 20% found just once. The CDR3 is 14 residues long. The V gene's germline CDR1 is DFQATT and CDR2 SNEGSKA (reference sequence). The V end lost 5 bases, the J end lost 1 base, and 14 bases lay between the germline ends. This clonotype was seen more than once but under ten times. Sequencing was carried out using PBMCs or a T cell subset sorted from them (not recorded which). The TCR sequence derives from an adult woman who had mild COVID-19 (a few samples of this study predate the infection). Cell type and time point are not known. The V call is TRBV20-1, the J call TRBJ1-1; possibly TRBD1 for D (5 bases). CDR3 protein: CSAPPGGKNTEAFF. CDR3 nucleotides: TGCAGTGCTCCCCCCGGGGGGAAGAACACTGAAGCTTTCTTT.